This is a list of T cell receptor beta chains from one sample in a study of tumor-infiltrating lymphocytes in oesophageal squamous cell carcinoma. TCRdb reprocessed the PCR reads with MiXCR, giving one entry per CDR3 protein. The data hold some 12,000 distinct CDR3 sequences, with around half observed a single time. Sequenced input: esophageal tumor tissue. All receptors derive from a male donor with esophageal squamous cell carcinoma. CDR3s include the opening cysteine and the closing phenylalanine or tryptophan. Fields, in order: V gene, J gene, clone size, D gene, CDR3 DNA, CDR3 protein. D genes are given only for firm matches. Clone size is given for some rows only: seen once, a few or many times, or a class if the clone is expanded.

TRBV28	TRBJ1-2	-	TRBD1	TGTGCCAGCAGTTTAGGGCAGGGGGCGTTGGGCTACACCTTC	CASSLGQGALGYTF
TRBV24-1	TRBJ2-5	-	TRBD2	TGTGCCACGTCGACTAGCCCTTCGGAGACCCAGTACTTC	CATSTSPSETQYF
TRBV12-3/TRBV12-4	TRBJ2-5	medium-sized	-	TGTGCCAGCGCAGGGCGTCTCCAAGAGACCCAGTACTTC	CASAGRLQETQYF
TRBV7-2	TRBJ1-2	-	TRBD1	TGTGCCAGCAGCTTAACGGGACAGGGGTATGGCTACACCTTC	CASSLTGQGYGYTF
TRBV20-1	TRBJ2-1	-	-	TGCAGTGCTAGCCACCCCAGCGGGTTAGAACGAGAGCAGTTCTTC	CSASHPSGLEREQFF
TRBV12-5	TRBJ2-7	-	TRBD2	TGTGCTAGTGCTTGGACTAGCGGGAGCTACGAGCAGTACTTC	CASAWTSGSYEQYF
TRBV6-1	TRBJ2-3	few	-	TGTGCCAGCAGTGAAGAGGCTGGGGGCACAGATACGCAGTATTTT	CASSEEAGGTDTQYF
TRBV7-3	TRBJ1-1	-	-	TGTGCCAGCAGCTTTGGGGGGCGGTACACTGAAGCTTTCTTT	CASSFGGRYTEAFF
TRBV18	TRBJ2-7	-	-	TGTGCCAGCTCACCAATGAGGGGCCATGAGCAGTACTTC	CASSPMRGHEQYF
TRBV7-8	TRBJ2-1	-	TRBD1	TGTGCCAGCAGCGATACAGGGGATTCACCCCTCCACTTC	CASSDTGDSPLHF
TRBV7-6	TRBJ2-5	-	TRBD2	TGTGCTAGCAGCTTAGGATCGGGACTACTTTTGGAGACCCAGTACTTC	CASSLGSGLLLETQYF
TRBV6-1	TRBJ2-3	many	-	TGTGCCAGCAGTTATGGGGGTGCAGATACGCAGTATTTT	CASSYGGADTQYF
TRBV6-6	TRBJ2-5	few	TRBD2	TGTGCCAGCAGTTCCATAACTAGCGGGAGGAGCCCGGAGACCCAGTACTTC	CASSSITSGRSPETQYF
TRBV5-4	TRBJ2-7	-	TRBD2	TGTGCCAGCAAAAGGACTAGCGGGACCACGGGACCTAACGAGCAGTACTTC	CASKRTSGTTGPNEQYF
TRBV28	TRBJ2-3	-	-	TGTGCCAGCATCGACAGTAGCACAGATACGCAGTATTTT	CASIDSSTDTQYF
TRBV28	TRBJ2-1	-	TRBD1	TGTGCCAGCAGTTTCGGGCGGGACAGGGGCGATGAGCAGTTCTTC	CASSFGRDRGDEQFF
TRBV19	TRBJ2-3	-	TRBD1	TGTGCCAGTAGTAGGCTACCGGGACAGGGGAAGGCAGATACGCAGTATTTT	CASSRLPGQGKADTQYF
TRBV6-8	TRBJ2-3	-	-	TGTGCCAGCAGTGGGTACCGAGGACAGAACACCGGGGAGCTGTATTTT	CASSGYRGQNTGELYF
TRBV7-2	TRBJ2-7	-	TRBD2	TGTGCCAGCAGCTCCGGACTAGCGGGAGCGTCTATCTCCTACGAGCAGTACTTC	CASSSGLAGASISYEQYF
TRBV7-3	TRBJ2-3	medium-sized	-	TGTGCCAGCAGCTTAAATAGCGGTAGCACAGATACGCAGTATTTT	CASSLNSGSTDTQYF
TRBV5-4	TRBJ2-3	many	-	TGTGCCAGCAGCGAGGACCCGGGTGAGCGGGCGCAGTATTTT	CASSEDPGERAQYF
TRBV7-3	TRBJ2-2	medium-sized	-	TGTGCCAGCAGCTTAAGACCCCTCATAGTCCCCGACAGGACCGGGGAGCTGTTTTTT	CASSLRPLIVPDRTGELFF
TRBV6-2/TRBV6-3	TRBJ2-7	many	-	TGTGCCAGCAGTCTGACAAATTCCTACGAGCAGTACTTC	CASSLTNSYEQYF
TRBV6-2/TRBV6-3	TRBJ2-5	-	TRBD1	TGTGCCAGCAGAGCATTGACAGGACAGGGCTTAGGGGAGACCCAGTACTTC	CASRALTGQGLGETQYF
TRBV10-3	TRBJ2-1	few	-	TGTGCCATCAGTGGTACTCTAGCGCCGAGCTCCTACAATGAGCAGTTCTTC	CAISGTLAPSSYNEQFF
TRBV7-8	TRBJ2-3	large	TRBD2	TGTGCCAGCAGCTACGGGACTAGCGGCACAGATACGCAGTATTTT	CASSYGTSGTDTQYF
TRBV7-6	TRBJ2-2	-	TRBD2	TGTGCCAGCAGCGTTGAAGCGGGGGGAGCCACCGGGGAGCTGTTTTTT	CASSVEAGGATGELFF
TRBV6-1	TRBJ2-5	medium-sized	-	TGTGCCAGCACTGAAATCGTCGAGACCCAGTACTTC	CASTEIVETQYF
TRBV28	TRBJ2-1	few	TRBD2	TGTGCCAGCAGTTTAACTAGCGGGACCTTGTTCTTC	CASSLTSGTLFF
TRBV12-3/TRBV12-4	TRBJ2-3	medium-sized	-	TGTGCCAGCAGTTACCCCGGACAAGTAAACACAGATACGCAGTATTTT	CASSYPGQVNTDTQYF
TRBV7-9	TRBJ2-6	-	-	TGTGCCCACTCCGGTGGGGGCGCAGGGGCCAACGTCCTGACTTTC	CAHSGGGAGANVLTF
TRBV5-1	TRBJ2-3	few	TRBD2	TGCGCCAGCAGCCCCCGACTAGCGGGAAGCACAGATACGCAGTATTTT	CASSPRLAGSTDTQYF
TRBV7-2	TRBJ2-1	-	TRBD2	TGTGCCAGCAGCTTGGGGACTACCTATAATGAGCAGTTCTTC	CASSLGTTYNEQFF
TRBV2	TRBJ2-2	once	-	TGTGCCAGCAGTCCAGGGGTTTTCGCCGGGGAGCTGTTTTTT	CASSPGVFAGELFF
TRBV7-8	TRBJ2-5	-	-	TGTGCCAGCGGGGGGGGCACCAAAGAGACCCAGTACTTC	CASGGGTKETQYF
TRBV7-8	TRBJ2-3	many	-	TGTGCCAGCAGCTCCCGGGCATTCGCGCGGTCCACAGATACGCAGTATTTT	CASSSRAFARSTDTQYF
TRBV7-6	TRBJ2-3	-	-	TGTGCCAGCAGCTTAGAGGGTCTGAGCACAGATACGCAGTATTTT	CASSLEGLSTDTQYF
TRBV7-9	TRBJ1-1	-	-	TGTGCCAGCAGCCCACAGGGACCTGAAGCTTTCTTT	CASSPQGPEAFF
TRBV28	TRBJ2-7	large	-	TGTGCCAGCAGTCTCGGGACCACTATCTACGAGCAGTACTTC	CASSLGTTIYEQYF
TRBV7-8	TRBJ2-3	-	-	TGTGCCAGCAGCGGGGCCGATACGCAGTATTTT	CASSGADTQYF